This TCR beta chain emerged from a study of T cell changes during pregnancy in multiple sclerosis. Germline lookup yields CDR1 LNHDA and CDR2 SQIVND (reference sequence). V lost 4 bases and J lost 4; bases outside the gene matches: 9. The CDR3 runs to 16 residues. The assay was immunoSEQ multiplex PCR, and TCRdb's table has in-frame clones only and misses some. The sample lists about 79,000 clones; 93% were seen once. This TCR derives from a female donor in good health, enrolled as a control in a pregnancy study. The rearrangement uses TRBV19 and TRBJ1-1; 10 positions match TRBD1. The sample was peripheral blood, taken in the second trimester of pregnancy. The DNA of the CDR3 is TGTGCCAGTAGTAAGGACAGGGGGTCGGTGGGCACTGAAGCTTTCTTT. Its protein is CASSKDRGSVGTEAFF.